A single sample gave rise to the 16 T cell receptor beta chains below, sequenced in a study of T cell repertoires in cytomegalovirus infection. TCRdb fed the reads into MiXCR, producing one record per CDR3 protein. The repertoire holds hundreds of thousands of distinct CDR3 sequences, roughly a third seen once, with about 17% in the top ten. For these receptors, no antigen is known. This sample comprised cultured PBMCs, obtained from culture after CMV antigen stimulation. Source of these receptors: a human donor in good health (CMV status not recorded). Some clones in this sample may be carry-over from other donors' samples.

The rearrangement uses TRBV7-3 and TRBJ2-7; 8 bases are a match to TRBD2. The CDR3 runs 16 residues. J was trimmed by 1 base and V by 1 base; bases with no gene match: 6. Germline CDR1 is SGHTA and CDR2 is FQGTGA. CDR3 bases: TGTGCCAGCAGCTTAATGGGTAGCGGGAAATCCTACGAGCAGTACTTC. As protein: CASSLMGSGKSYEQYF.

The rearrangement joins TRBV12-3 or TRBV12-4 to TRBJ2-5, with D maybe TRBD1 (6 bases). The CDR3 is 16 amino acids. Trimming took off 7 bases at V and 4 bases at J, with 22 bases between the two ends. The CDR3 here is CASTPQGPGAGETQYF. As DNA, the CDR3 is TGTGCCAGCACTCCTCAGGGGCCGGGTGCAGGAGAGACCCAGTACTTC.

CDR3 loop: CATEGLAGKSALNNEQFF. The CDR3 region has the DNA TGTGCCACAGAGGGACTAGCGGGTAAGAGCGCTCTGAACAATGAGCAGTTCTTC. The chain is built from TRBV15 and TRBJ2-1, with 12 bases aligning to TRBD2. The CDR3 runs to 18 residues. Unmatched junction bases numbered 17, after V lost 9 bases and J lost 5 bases. Germline-derived CDR1 and CDR2 are LNHNV and YYDKDF (reference sequence).

This clonotype was found many times. The rearrangement joins TRBV7-2 to TRBJ2-1; D gene uncertain. The CDR3 has 15 residues. Per germline, CDR1 SGHTA and CDR2 FQGNSA. Trimming removed 1 base from V and 2 bases from J, with 9 bases in between. The CDR3 reads CASSLDGAPYNEQFF. For the CDR3, the DNA is TGTGCCAGCAGCTTAGATGGAGCACCCTACAATGAGCAGTTCTTC. The full variable domain, in which reference TRBV7-2 and TRBJ2-1 provide the parts outside the CDR3, is GAGVSQSPSNKVTEKGKDVELRCDPISGHTALYWYRQSLGQGLEFLIYFQGNSAPDKSGLPSDRFSAERTGGSVSTLTIQRTQQEDSAVYLCASSLDGAPYNEQFFGPGTRLTVL.

J is TRBJ1-2 and V is TRBV7-9; D perhaps matches TRBD1 (5 bases). The CDR3 has 10 amino acids. Between the trimmed V and J ends, which lost 5 bases and 8 bases, there was a span of 6 bases. Germline values: CDR1 SEHNR, CDR2 FQNEAQ (reference sequence). The chain's CDR3 is CASSRGGYTF. DNA of the CDR3: TGTGCCAGCAGCCGGGGCGGCTACACCTTC.

The chain recombines TRBV20-1 with TRBJ1-1; 11 bases align to TRBD1. The junction had 9 bases not matched to a gene; V was cut back by 0 bases and J by 0 bases. Per germline, CDR1 DFQATT and CDR2 SNEGSKA (reference sequence). This CDR3 contains 18 residues. The CDR3 DNA follows: TGCAGTGCTAGAGAGCTAGAATGGGGACAGGGGGTGAACACTGAAGCTTTCTTT. It specifies CSARELEWGQGVNTEAFF.

This rearrangement joins TRBV28 to TRBJ2-3, with a possible D match to TRBD2 (6 bases). The germline gives CDR1 MDHEN, CDR2 SYDVKM. V dropped 4 bases and J dropped 4 bases, with 21 bases sitting between them. The CDR3 covers 17 residues. The CDR3 nucleotides are TGTGCCAGCAGTTCTGGGGCAGGGCGCGGGAAAGCAGATACGCAGTATTTT. It is translated as CASSSGAGRGKADTQYF.

This clonotype was observed a handful of times. The rearrangement joins TRBV7-8 to TRBJ1-5; D may be TRBD1 (6 bases). Trimming took off 2 bases at V and 6 bases at J, with 11 bases between the two ends. This CDR3 has 14 residues. CDR1 and CDR2 (germline): SGHVS, FQNEAQ. The CDR3 DNA reads as TGTGCCAGCAGCTTACAGGGAGGGGGTCAGCCCCAGCATTTT. As protein: CASSLQGGGQPQHF.

This clonotype was recorded a few times. The chain links TRBV4-2 to TRBJ2-7, with 13 bases that match TRBD2. CDR1 and CDR2 from the germline V gene are LGHNA and YNFKEQ. Losses at the gene ends were 4 bases for V and 2 bases for J; bases not matched to a gene: 5. This CDR3 is built from 16 residues. The CDR3 DNA sequence: TGTGCCAGCAGCCGATCCGGGACTAGCGGGACCTACGAGCAGTACTTC. It yields the protein CASSRSGTSGTYEQYF.

This chain joins TRBV6-2 or TRBV6-3 and TRBJ1-1; the match to TRBD1 covers 9 bases. The CDR3 extends over 15 amino acids. Germline CDR1 MNHEY, CDR2 SVGEGT. V was clipped by 2 bases and J by 3 bases; unmatched bases: 4. The CDR3 bases are TGTGCCAGCAGTTACCTGGGACAGGGAGACACTGAAGCTTTCTTT. Encoded protein: CASSYLGQGDTEAFF.

The chain links TRBV7-2 to TRBJ2-7, with 7 bases that match TRBD1. Trimming removed 5 bases from V and 0 bases from J; junction bases left unmatched: 10. Germline values: CDR1 SGHTA, CDR2 FQGNSA. The CDR3 spans 16 residues. CDR3 DNA sequence: TGTGCCAGCAGCCAACGCCCGGGACAGATCTCCTACGAGCAGTACTTC. This translates into CASSQRPGQISYEQYF.

The chain joins TRBV7-6 to TRBJ1-2; 10 bases map to TRBD1. Germline CDR1 reads SGHVS; CDR2 reads FNYEAQ. V was pared by 4 bases and J by 3 bases, with 8 bases of the junction left unmatched. The CDR3 runs to 16 residues. CDR3 sequence (DNA): TGTGCCAGCAGCTCAGGTGACAGGGGGCGAGACTATGGCTACACCTTC. It translates to CASSSGDRGRDYGYTF.

The chain joins TRBV6-5 to TRBJ2-1; no clear D gene. CDR3 length: 16 amino acids. Germline CDR1 MNHEY, CDR2 SVGAGI. Trimming pared 0 bases from V and 0 bases from J, leaving 9 bases between. The CDR3 sequence is CASSYSGRTSYNEQFF. For the CDR3, the DNA is TGTGCCAGCAGTTACTCAGGGCGAACCTCCTACAATGAGCAGTTCTTC.

In its sample, this clonotype was seen a few times. The limits of the CDR3 on the DNA are not certain, so only TCRdb's listed CDR3 is given. V and J are TRBV7-5 and TRBJ2-7. TRBV7-5 is tagged as a pseudogene. The CDR3 is 14 amino acids long, termini counted. The CDR3 loop is CISVPEAYMGEQYF.

V gene TRBV18 combines with J gene TRBJ2-1, with 9 positions matching TRBD2. CDR3 size: 14 residues. V lost 3 bases and J lost 5; bases outside the gene matches: 2. Per the germline V gene, CDR1 is KGHSH and CDR2 is LQKENI. The CDR3 region has the DNA TGTGCCAGCTCACCTAGCGGGAGCCACAATGAGCAGTTCTTC. This encodes CASSPSGSHNEQFF.

This chain uses TRBV20-1 with TRBJ1-4; TRBD1 matches 8 bases. This CDR3 is 14 amino acids long. Germline V gene data show CDR1 as DFQATT and CDR2 as SNEGSKA (reference sequence). V lost 1 base and J lost 7; bases outside the gene matches: 5. The CDR3 here is CSARGQGALEKLFF. The CDR3 DNA reads TGCAGTGCTAGAGGGCAGGGGGCGCTTGAAAAACTGTTTTTT.